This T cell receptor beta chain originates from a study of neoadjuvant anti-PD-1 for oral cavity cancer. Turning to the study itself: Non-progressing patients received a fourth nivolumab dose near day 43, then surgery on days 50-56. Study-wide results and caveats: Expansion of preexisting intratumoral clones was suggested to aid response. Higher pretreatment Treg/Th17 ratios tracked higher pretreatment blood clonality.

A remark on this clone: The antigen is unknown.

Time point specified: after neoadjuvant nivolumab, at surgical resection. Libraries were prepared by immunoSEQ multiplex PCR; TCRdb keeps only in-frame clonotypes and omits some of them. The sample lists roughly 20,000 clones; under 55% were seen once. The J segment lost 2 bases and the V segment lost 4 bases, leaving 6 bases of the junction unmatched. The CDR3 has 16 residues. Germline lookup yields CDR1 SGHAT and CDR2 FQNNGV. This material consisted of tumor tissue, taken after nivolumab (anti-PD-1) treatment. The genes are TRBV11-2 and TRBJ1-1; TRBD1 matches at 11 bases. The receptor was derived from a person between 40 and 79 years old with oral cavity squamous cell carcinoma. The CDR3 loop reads CASSYGQGAFNTEAFF. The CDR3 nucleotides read TGTGCCAGCAGCTACGGACAGGGGGCGTTCAACACTGAAGCTTTCTTT.